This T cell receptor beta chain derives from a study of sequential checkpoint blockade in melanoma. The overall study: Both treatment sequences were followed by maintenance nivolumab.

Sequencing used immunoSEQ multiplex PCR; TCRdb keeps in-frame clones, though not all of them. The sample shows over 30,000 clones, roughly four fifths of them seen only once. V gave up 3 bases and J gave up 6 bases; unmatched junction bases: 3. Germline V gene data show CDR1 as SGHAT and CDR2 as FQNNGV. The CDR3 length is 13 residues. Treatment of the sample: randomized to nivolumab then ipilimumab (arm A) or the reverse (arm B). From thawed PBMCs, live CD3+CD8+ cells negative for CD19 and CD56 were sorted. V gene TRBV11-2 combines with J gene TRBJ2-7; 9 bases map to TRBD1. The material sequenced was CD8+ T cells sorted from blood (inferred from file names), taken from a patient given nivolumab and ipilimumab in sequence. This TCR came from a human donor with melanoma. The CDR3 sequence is CASSFGQGLEQYF. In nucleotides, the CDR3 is TGTGCCAGCAGCTTTGGACAGGGGCTCGAGCAGTACTTC.